This T cell receptor beta chain stems from a study of T cell changes during pregnancy in multiple sclerosis. This clone was detected once. The CDR3 has 14 amino acids. The germline V gene has CDR1 SGHVS and CDR2 FQNEAQ. The trim removed 2 bases at V and 6 bases at J, leaving 4 bases unmatched. Sequenced by immunoSEQ multiplex PCR; TCRdb stores in-frame clones only, minus some. There are 70,000 to 90,000 clones in the sample; roughly 93% occur only once, and less than 0.75% lies in the top ten. The sample consisted of peripheral blood, taken in the second trimester of pregnancy. The V and J genes are TRBV7-8 and TRBJ2-5; 9 bases are a match to TRBD1. The clonotype comes from a female donor in good health, enrolled as a control in a pregnancy study. CDR3 in amino acids: CASSLRDRAQTQYF. CDR3 DNA: TGTGCCAGCAGCTTACGGGACAGGGCACAGACCCAGTACTTC.